One sample yielded the 24 T cell receptor beta chains listed below, sequenced in a study of cytomegalovirus exposure and HLA in healthy donors. With 60 Vbeta and 13 Jbeta primers, the PCR was carried out. Here immunoSEQ multiplex PCR was the method, and the copy in TCRdb shows in-frame clones only, minus some. In the table there are over 55,000 clones, 70% to 80% of which are singletons. Source material: PBMCs. These receptors were collected from a woman aged 45-65 years in good health and CMV-seropositive.

This clone was observed a handful of times. This sequence joins TRBV11-2 and TRBJ1-2; D is unclear. V was cut by 0 bases and J by 4 bases, with 12 bases left in between. The CDR3 contains 15 residues. From germline, CDR1 is SGHAT and CDR2 FQNNGV. As DNA, the CDR3 is TGTGCCAGCAGCTTAGATGGCAGTTCCTTCTATGGCTACACCTTC. Its protein is CASSLDGSSFYGYTF.

For this clone: One end of the junction does not line up with germline, which may come from a read error. The chain is built from TRBV7-2 and TRBJ1-1; D uncertain. Germline-derived CDR1 and CDR2 are SGHTA and FQGNSA. CDR3 length: 13 residues. CDR3 bases: TGTGCCAGCAGCTTAGCGGGTTGGACTGAATCTTTCTTT. Translation: CASSLAGWTESFF.

The chain recombines TRBV28 with TRBJ1-1, with D possibly matching TRBD1 (6 bases). This CDR3 region has 15 residues. V lost 8 bases and J lost 3, with 19 bases in between. Germline values: CDR1 MDHEN, CDR2 SYDVKM. CDR3 region: CASRYKGEGDTEAFF. The CDR3 DNA reads as TGTGCCAGCCGCTATAAGGGGGAGGGGGACACTGAAGCTTTCTTT.

The rearrangement links TRBV10-3 to TRBJ2-7; 7 bases align to TRBD2. The CDR3 sequence is 13 residues long. The germline gives CDR1 ENHRY, CDR2 SYGVKD. Trimming at V came to 2 bases and at J to 6 bases, leaving 4 bases not matched to a gene. As DNA, the CDR3 is TGTGCCATCAGTGAGCCGGGAGGCAGCGAGCAGTACTTC. It translates to CAISEPGGSEQYF.

The chain combines TRBV7-2 with TRBJ2-7; no clear D gene. The CDR3 is 14 amino acids. Trimming stripped 6 bases from V and 0 bases from J, with 12 bases between. The germline CDR1 and CDR2 sequences are SGHTA and FQGNSA. The CDR3 loop reads CASRLFESSYEQYF. The CDR3 bases are TGTGCCAGCAGGCTCTTCGAGAGCTCCTACGAGCAGTACTTC.

This clone was detected only a few times. The chain employs TRBV2 and TRBJ2-1, with D possibly being TRBD2 (5 bases). CDR1 SNHLY and CDR2 FYNNEI come from the germline V gene. V was shortened by 4 bases and J by 0 bases, with 19 bases between the two germline ends. The CDR3 contains 18 residues. The CDR3 region has the DNA TGTGCCAGCAGTGGGAGTGGAGGTATGCGGTACTCCTACAATGAGCAGTTCTTC. It yields the protein CASSGSGGMRYSYNEQFF.

V gene TRBV4-1 combines with J gene TRBJ1-5, with TRBD1 identical over 10 bases. Germline V gene sequence: CDR1 MGHRA, CDR2 YSYEKL. This CDR3 contains 15 residues. The V and J ends lost 3 bases and 6 bases, in that order; junction bases with no gene match: 5. CDR3 coding DNA: TGCGCCAGCAGCCAGGACAGGGGGTTCGGTCAGCCCCAGCATTTT. Translation: CASSQDRGFGQPQHF.

The chain recombines TRBV5-1 with TRBJ2-2; perhaps TRBD1 as D (5 bases). V gave up 4 bases and J gave up 2 bases, with 12 bases separating them. Germline V CDR1 and CDR2: SGHRS, YFSETQ. There are 15 residues in the CDR3. The CDR3 DNA follows: TGCGCCAGCAGCATCGGACACTTAAACACCGGGGAGCTGTTTTTT. Translating it yields CASSIGHLNTGELFF.

The chain has TRBV10-3 and TRBJ1-4; TRBD1 matches 8 bases. The germline V gene encodes CDR1 ENHRY and CDR2 SYGVKD. CDR3 length: 17 amino acids. After removal of 6 bases from V and 4 bases from J, the junction contained 13 bases not matched to a gene. CDR3 sequence reads: CAIRSGQGLGYNEKLFF. As DNA, the CDR3 is TGTGCCATCAGGTCCGGACAGGGCCTGGGGTATAATGAAAAACTGTTTTTT.

This chain uses TRBV5-1 with TRBJ2-3; TRBD1 aligns across 9 bases. With V trimmed by 2 bases and J by 0 bases, 10 bases remained unmatched. Germline values: CDR1 SGHRS, CDR2 YFSETQ. The CDR3 totals 18 residues. CDR3 protein: CASSFGQGSEVSTDTQYF. The CDR3 nucleotides read TGCGCCAGCAGCTTTGGACAGGGGAGTGAGGTTAGCACAGATACGCAGTATTTT.

The genes are TRBV23-1 and TRBJ2-7, with D unresolved. TRBV23-1 is annotated as an ORF whose role is uncertain. Trimming cost V 3 bases and J 6 bases, with 21 bases left between them. The CDR3 is 16 amino acids. The CDR3 is CASSQRRVPTALEQYF. The CDR3 bases are TGCGCCAGCAGTCAGCGCCGGGTCCCAACTGCGCTCGAGCAGTACTTC.

This clone has just a few counts. This chain links TRBV10-1 with TRBJ1-1; 8 positions agree with TRBD1. After removal of 6 bases from V and 10 bases from J, the junction contained 10 bases not matched to a gene. The CDR3 contains 13 residues. Germline V CDR1 and CDR2: WNHNN, SYGVQD (reference sequence). Written as DNA, the CDR3 is TGCGCCAGCAGCGGTCAGGGGGCTTCGGGAGCTTTCTTT. Translation gives CASSGQGASGAFF.

The chain carries TRBV27 and TRBJ2-3; possible D gene TRBD2, 6 bases. This CDR3 is built from 15 residues. Germline V gives CDR1 MNHEY, CDR2 SMNVEV (reference sequence). V lost 2 bases, J lost 5 bases, and 14 bases lay in between. CDR3 protein: CASSLMRGFVDTQYF. The CDR3 DNA sequence: TGTGCCAGCAGTTTAATGCGGGGATTCGTAGATACGCAGTATTTT.

The chain has TRBV5-1 and TRBJ1-5; D remains ambiguous. Germline CDR1 SGHRS, CDR2 YFSETQ. The CDR3 runs 15 residues. The germline V and J ends were trimmed by 4 bases and 7 bases, with 18 bases remaining between them. CDR3 sequence (DNA): TGCGCCAGCAGCCCAGGTGAGGGCCACGGGCAGCCCCAGCATTTT. Protein product: CASSPGEGHGQPQHF.

The J gene is TRBJ1-2, the V gene TRBV4-3, with 7 bases aligning to TRBD1. V lost 0 bases to trimming and J lost 8 bases; unmatched junction nucleotides: 9. The CDR3 covers 15 residues. Germline V lookup: CDR1 LGHNA, CDR2 YSLEER. The CDR3 protein is CASSQETGPIRGYTF. In nucleotides, the CDR3 is TGCGCCAGCAGCCAAGAGACAGGGCCCATCCGGGGCTACACCTTC.

This CDR3 is CASRTGGPYEQYF. The DNA for the CDR3 is TGTGCCAGCAGGACAGGGGGGCCCTACGAGCAGTACTTC. This chain joins TRBV28 and TRBJ2-7, with 9 positions matching TRBD1. Germline trimming cut 6 bases from V and 2 bases from J; bases unmatched to any gene: 2. In germline, CDR1 is MDHEN, CDR2 SYDVKM. The CDR3 is 13 amino acids.

J is TRBJ2-1 and V is TRBV4-3, with TRBD2 matching 12 bases. The ends lost 0 bases at V and 10 bases at J; junction bases unmatched: 10. The CDR3 contains 17 residues. Germline V gene data show CDR1 as LGHNA and CDR2 as YSLEER. For the CDR3, the DNA is TGCGCCAGCAGCCAAGATCGGGCTAGCGGGGGGGCCGGCGAGCAGTTCTTC. It encodes CASSQDRASGGAGEQFF.

This chain joins TRBV5-1 and TRBJ2-3, with TRBD2 matching over 12 bases. The CDR3 length is 17 residues. The V and J ends lost 0 bases and 4 bases, in that order; junction bases with no gene match: 6. Germline CDR1 and CDR2: SGHRS and YFSETQ. The CDR3 spells CASSLGASGGAADTQYF. DNA for the CDR3: TGCGCCAGCAGCTTGGGAGCTAGCGGGGGGGCCGCAGATACGCAGTATTTT.

The chain joins TRBV5-1 to TRBJ1-4, with D possibly TRBD1 on 6 matching bases. CDR1 SGHRS and CDR2 YFSETQ come from the germline V gene. V lost 1 base to trimming and J lost 1 base, with 14 bases between them. This CDR3 region has 17 residues. CDR3 residues: CASSLRGAGRTNEKLFF. CDR3 nucleotide sequence: TGCGCCAGCAGCTTGCGGGGGGCAGGAAGAACTAATGAAAAACTGTTTTTT.

The count of this clone is one. This chain uses TRBV4-2 with TRBJ2-2, with D possibly being TRBD1 (5 bases). CDR1 LGHNA and CDR2 YNFKEQ come from the germline V gene. V shed 4 bases and J shed 5 bases, with 8 bases lying between them. This CDR3 spans 13 amino acids. The CDR3 is CASSPKGTGELFF. DNA of the CDR3: TGTGCCAGCAGCCCGAAGGGGACCGGGGAGCTGTTTTTT.

The CDR3 nucleotides are TGTGCCAGCAGTTTACCAGGGTACCAGCCCCAGCATTTT. Protein: CASSLPGYQPQHF. This chain links TRBV28 with TRBJ1-5; perhaps TRBD1 as D (5 bases). The ends were cut back, 2 bases at V and 7 bases at J, with 9 bases in the middle. The germline CDR1 and CDR2 sequences are MDHEN and SYDVKM. The CDR3 totals 13 residues.

V and J are TRBV6-4 and TRBJ2-1; D might be TRBD2 (6 bases). This CDR3 spans 13 amino acids. Trimming stripped 4 bases from V and 9 bases from J, with 13 bases between. Looked up from germline, CDR1 is MRHNA and CDR2 is SNTAGT. CDR3 amino acids: CASSVGIGGEQFF. CDR3 nucleotide sequence: TGTGCCAGCAGTGTAGGGATCGGGGGTGAGCAGTTCTTC.

This clone was observed a handful of times. This chain links TRBV18 with TRBJ1-1; D is unclear. Germline V CDR1 and CDR2: KGHSH, LQKENI. This CDR3 comprises 13 residues. The V and J ends lost 3 bases and 1 base respectively, with 6 bases between them. The CDR3 region is CASSPDKNTEAFF. In DNA, the CDR3 is TGTGCCAGCTCACCCGACAAGAACACTGAAGCTTTCTTT.

The chain carries TRBV10-3 and TRBJ2-1; 12 nucleotides agree with TRBD2. The CDR3 length is 15 residues. Per germline, CDR1 ENHRY and CDR2 SYGVKD. V trimming: 6 bases; J trimming: 13 bases; junction bases outside the gene matches: 13. CDR3 region: CAIRTGLTSGREQFF. The CDR3 nucleotides are TGTGCCATCAGAACGGGGCTGACTAGCGGGAGAGAACAGTTCTTC.